This T cell receptor beta chain was profiled in a study of T cell changes during pregnancy in multiple sclerosis. There are 14 residues in the CDR3. Trimming took 6 bases from V and 5 from J; bases not matched to a gene: 6. Germline CDR1 SNHLY, CDR2 FYNNEI. The table came from immunoSEQ multiplex PCR; TCRdb's copy has only in-frame clones and leaves some out. The sample has some 50,000 clones, over 90% seen once. The TCR comes from a female donor with multiple sclerosis, enrolled in a pregnancy study. The chain has TRBV2 and TRBJ2-5, with TRBD2 matching over 10 bases. The material was peripheral blood, obtained after pregnancy. CDR3 residues: CASRERGGWETQYF. CDR3 coding DNA: TGTGCCAGCAGGGAGCGGGGGGGCTGGGAGACCCAGTACTTC.